A selection of T cell receptor beta chains follows, all from one sample in a study of T-cell reconstitution after alpha-beta-depleted transplantation in children. Each CDR3 protein gets one entry after TCRdb re-called the PCR reads with MiXCR. The sample carries roughly 300,000 distinct CDR3 sequences, approximately 9.6% recorded once. Sequencing was performed on PBMCs from the stem cell graft donor, taken from the stem cell graft. These TCRs come from a human donor who donated a stem cell graft to a child with SCID. Both conserved end residues are part of each CDR3. The D gene is left open where the match is weak. Clone size is shown for a subset of rows, as once, few, many or a class of expanded clone.

TRBD2	TRBV10-3	TRBJ2-7	few	TGTGCCATATCCAGCGGGGGGGCTCCGTACGAGCAGTACTTC	CAISSGGAPYEQYF
TRBD2	TRBV5-1	TRBJ2-3	many	TGCGCCAGCAGACAGGAACCTGGGACTAGATTAGATACGCAGTATTTT	CASRQEPGTRLDTQYF
-	TRBV20-1	TRBJ2-3	few	TGCAGTGCTGGACAGCCTAGCACAGATACGCAGTATTTT	CSAGQPSTDTQYF
TRBD2	TRBV12-3/TRBV12-4	TRBJ2-2	few	TGTGCCAGCAGTCGACTAGCGGCGGACACCGGGGAGCTGTTTTTT	CASSRLAADTGELFF
TRBD2	TRBV29-1	TRBJ2-7	-	TGCAGCGTTGAAGGACCGGGAGGCTACGAGCAGTACTTC	CSVEGPGGYEQYF
TRBD1	TRBV19	TRBJ2-2	few	TGTGCCAGTAGCCGCATGACAGGGCCCGACACCGGGGAGCTGTTTTTT	CASSRMTGPDTGELFF
-	TRBV20-1	TRBJ1-5	-	TGCAGTGCTCGACAGCCCCAGCATTTT	CSARQPQHF
TRBD1	TRBV27	TRBJ2-2	-	TGTGCCAGCAGTTATACCGGGACAGGGGGCTCTGGGGAGCTGTTTTTT	CASSYTGTGGSGELFF
-	TRBV29-1	TRBJ2-2	many	TGCAGCGTCGTGACGAACACCGGGGAGCTGTTTTTT	CSVVTNTGELFF
-	TRBV2	TRBJ2-1	-	TGTGCCAGCAGTCCCCTTGGACAATACAATGAGCAGTTCTTC	CASSPLGQYNEQFF
-	TRBV13	TRBJ1-2	few	TGTGCCAGCAGCCCATATGCCAACTATGGCTACACCTTC	CASSPYANYGYTF
-	TRBV5-1	TRBJ2-6	-	TGCGCCAGCAGCAGGCCAGATGGGGCCAACGTCCTGACTTTC	CASSRPDGANVLTF
-	TRBV5-5	TRBJ1-2	few	TGTGCCAGCAGCGTGGATTCTGAGGGGCAGCTCTGGGGTGGCTACACCTTC	CASSVDSEGQLWGGYTF
TRBD1	TRBV12-3/TRBV12-4	TRBJ1-2	many	TGTGCCAGCAGTCCCGGGACAGGAGCTAACTATGGCTACACCTTC	CASSPGTGANYGYTF
-	TRBV19	TRBJ2-2	few	TGTGCCAGTAGTATTCTGGGTCCGAACACCGGGGAGCTGTTTTTT	CASSILGPNTGELFF
-	TRBV5-1	TRBJ2-1	few	TGCGCCAGCAGGAGGATGGGTTACAATGAGCAGTTCTTC	CASRRMGYNEQFF
TRBD2	TRBV11-2	TRBJ2-1	-	TGTGCCAGCAGCATTCGACTAGCGGGGGGGAGGGATGAGCAGTTCTTC	CASSIRLAGGRDEQFF
TRBD1	TRBV12-3/TRBV12-4	TRBJ1-5	-	TGTGCCAGCAGTGCGACAGGGGGACGCAATCAGCCCCAGCATTTT	CASSATGGRNQPQHF
-	TRBV7-9	TRBJ1-5	few	TGTGCCAGCAGCTTCTCAGGCCAAAATCAGCCCCAGCATTTT	CASSFSGQNQPQHF
TRBD1	TRBV5-1	TRBJ1-2	few	TGCGCCAGCAGCCAATCGGGACAGGGCTATGGCTACACCTTC	CASSQSGQGYGYTF
-	TRBV5-1	TRBJ1-2	few	TGCGCCAGCAGCTTGATAAGGACCGACTATGGCTACACCTTC	CASSLIRTDYGYTF
-	TRBV10-2	TRBJ2-5	many	TGCGCCAGCAGTGAGTCGTCCAGGGGTTTTACCCAGTACTTC	CASSESSRGFTQYF
-	TRBV5-1	TRBJ2-7	many	TGTGCCAGCAGTCTCCTGGCCTCCTACGAGCAGTACTTC	CASSLLASYEQYF
-	TRBV20-1	TRBJ1-5	many	TGCAGTGCTAGAGCACGGAGCAGGGTTACGGATCAGCCCCAGCATTTT	CSARARSRVTDQPQHF
TRBD1	TRBV29-1	TRBJ2-5	few	TGCAGCGTCAAAGACAGGGAAGAGACCCAGTACTTC	CSVKDREETQYF
-	TRBV4-1	TRBJ2-4	many	TGCGCCAGCAGGCAAGAAGAAGGGGCCTCCACCAAAAACATTCAGTACTTC	CASRQEEGASTKNIQYF
-	TRBV25-1	TRBJ1-4	few	TGTGCCAGCAGTCATAATGAAAAACTGTTTTTT	CASSHNEKLFF
-	TRBV6-1	TRBJ1-6	-	TGTGCCAGCAAACTCAGCCCCTATAATTCACCCCTCCACTTT	CASKLSPYNSPLHF